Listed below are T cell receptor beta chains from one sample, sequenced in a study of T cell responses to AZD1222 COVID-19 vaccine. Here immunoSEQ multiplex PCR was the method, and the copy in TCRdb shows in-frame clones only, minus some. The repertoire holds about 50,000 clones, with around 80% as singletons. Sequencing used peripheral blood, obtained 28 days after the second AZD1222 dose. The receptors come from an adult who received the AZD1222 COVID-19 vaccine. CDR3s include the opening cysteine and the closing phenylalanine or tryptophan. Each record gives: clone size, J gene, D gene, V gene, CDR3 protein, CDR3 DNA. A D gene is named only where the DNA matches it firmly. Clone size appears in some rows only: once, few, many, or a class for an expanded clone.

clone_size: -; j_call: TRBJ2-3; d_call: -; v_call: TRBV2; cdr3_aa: CASSAPPGMGTDTQYF; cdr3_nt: TGTGCCAGCAGTGCTCCCCCCGGGATGGGCACAGATACGCAGTATTTT
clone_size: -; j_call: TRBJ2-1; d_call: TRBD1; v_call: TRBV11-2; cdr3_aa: CASSLLTGRSYNEQFF; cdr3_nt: TGTGCCAGCAGCCTCCTGACAGGGAGATCCTACAATGAGCAGTTCTTC
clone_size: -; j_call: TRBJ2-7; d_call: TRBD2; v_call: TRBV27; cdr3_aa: CASSPSTSGNSEQYF; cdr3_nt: TGTGCCAGCAGCCCTTCGACTAGCGGGAACAGCGAGCAGTACTTC
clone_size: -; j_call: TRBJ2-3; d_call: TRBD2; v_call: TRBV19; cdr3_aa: CATAGLAGVSDTQYF; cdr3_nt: TGTGCCACCGCCGGACTAGCGGGAGTATCAGATACGCAGTATTTT
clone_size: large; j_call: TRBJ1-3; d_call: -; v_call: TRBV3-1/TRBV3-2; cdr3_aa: CASSQDGGSGNTIYF; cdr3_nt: TGTGCCAGCAGCCAAGATGGCGGCTCTGGAAACACCATATATTTT
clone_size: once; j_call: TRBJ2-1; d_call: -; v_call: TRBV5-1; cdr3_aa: CASSSIGGSYNEQFF; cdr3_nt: TGCGCCAGCAGCTCTATCGGAGGGTCCTACAATGAGCAGTTCTTC
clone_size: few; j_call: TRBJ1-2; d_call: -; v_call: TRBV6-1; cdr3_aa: CASSENGWGTNYGYTF; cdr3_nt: TGTGCCAGCAGTGAAAACGGGTGGGGAACTAACTATGGCTACACCTTC
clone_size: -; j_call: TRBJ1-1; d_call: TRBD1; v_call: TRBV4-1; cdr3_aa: CASSQGTGHTEAFF; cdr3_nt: TGCGCCAGCAGCCAAGGGACAGGGCACACTGAAGCTTTCTTT
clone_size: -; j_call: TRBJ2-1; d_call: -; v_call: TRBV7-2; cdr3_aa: CASSLLPGASDYNEQFF; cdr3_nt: TGTGCCAGCAGCTTACTTCCCGGGGCTAGCGACTACAATGAGCAGTTCTTC
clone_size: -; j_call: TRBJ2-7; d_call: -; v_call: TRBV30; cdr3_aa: CAWSVSGESAEQYF; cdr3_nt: TGTGCCTGGAGTGTTTCGGGTGAATCGGCCGAGCAGTACTTC
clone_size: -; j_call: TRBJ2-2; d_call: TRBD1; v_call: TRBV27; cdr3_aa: CASSETGQGTGELFF; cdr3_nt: TGTGCCAGCAGCGAAACCGGACAGGGTACCGGGGAGCTGTTTTTT
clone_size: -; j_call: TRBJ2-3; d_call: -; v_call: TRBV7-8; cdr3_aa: CASSGLGNLADTQYF; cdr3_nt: TGTGCCAGCAGCGGACTTGGAAACCTGGCAGATACGCAGTATTTT
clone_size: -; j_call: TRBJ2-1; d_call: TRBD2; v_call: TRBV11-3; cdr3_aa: CASSLEPATHLLAGAKEQFF; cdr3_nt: TGTGCCAGCAGCTTAGAGCCTGCCACCCATCTACTAGCGGGAGCCAAGGAGCAGTTCTTC
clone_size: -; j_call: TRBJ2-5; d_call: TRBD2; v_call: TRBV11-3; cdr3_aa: CASSFSGTSGSLETQYF; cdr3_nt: TGTGCCAGCAGCTTTTCCGGGACTAGCGGGAGTTTGGAGACCCAGTACTTC
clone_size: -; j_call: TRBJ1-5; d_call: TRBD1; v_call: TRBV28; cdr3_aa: CASSSTGDQPQHF; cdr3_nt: TGTGCCAGCAGTTCTACAGGGGACCAGCCCCAGCATTTT
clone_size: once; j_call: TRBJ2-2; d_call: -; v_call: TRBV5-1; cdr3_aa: CASSLGVGNTGELFF; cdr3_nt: TGCGCCAGCAGCTTGGGTGTGGGGAACACCGGGGAGCTGTTTTTT
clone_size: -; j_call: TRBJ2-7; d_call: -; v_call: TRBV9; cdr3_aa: CASSTSRGLTYEQYF; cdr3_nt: TGTGCCAGCAGCACTTCAAGGGGTTTAACCTACGAGCAGTACTTC
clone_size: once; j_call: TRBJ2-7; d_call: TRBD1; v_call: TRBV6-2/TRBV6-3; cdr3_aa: CASGWQGVLEQYF; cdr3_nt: TGTGCCAGCGGTTGGCAGGGGGTGCTCGAGCAGTACTTC
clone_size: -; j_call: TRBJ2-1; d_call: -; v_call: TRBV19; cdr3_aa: CASKAPVQSSYNEQFF; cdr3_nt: TGTGCCAGTAAGGCTCCGGTTCAGAGCTCCTACAATGAGCAGTTCTTC
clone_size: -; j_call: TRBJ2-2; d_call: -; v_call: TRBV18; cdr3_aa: CASSLAGVNTGELFF; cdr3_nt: TGTGCCAGCTCGTTGGCAGGCGTGAACACCGGGGAGCTGTTTTTT
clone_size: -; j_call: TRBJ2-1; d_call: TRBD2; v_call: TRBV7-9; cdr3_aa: CASSPGLGGASGSNEQFF; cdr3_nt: TGTGCCAGCAGCCCCGGCCTAGGAGGGGCTAGCGGATCCAATGAGCAGTTCTTC
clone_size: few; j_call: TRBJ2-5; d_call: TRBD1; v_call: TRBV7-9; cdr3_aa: CASSSPGTGKVTQYF; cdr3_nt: TGTGCCAGCAGCTCGCCCGGGACAGGGAAGGTGACCCAGTACTTC
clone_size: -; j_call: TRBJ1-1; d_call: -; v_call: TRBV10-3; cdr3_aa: CAISESRGEAFF; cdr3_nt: TGTGCCATCAGTGAGTCACGGGGTGAAGCTTTCTTT
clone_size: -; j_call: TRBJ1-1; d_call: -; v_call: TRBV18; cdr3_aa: CASSPTNLTPMSTEAFF; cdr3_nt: TGTGCCAGCTCACCGACGAACCTTACCCCGATGTCTACTGAAGCTTTCTTT